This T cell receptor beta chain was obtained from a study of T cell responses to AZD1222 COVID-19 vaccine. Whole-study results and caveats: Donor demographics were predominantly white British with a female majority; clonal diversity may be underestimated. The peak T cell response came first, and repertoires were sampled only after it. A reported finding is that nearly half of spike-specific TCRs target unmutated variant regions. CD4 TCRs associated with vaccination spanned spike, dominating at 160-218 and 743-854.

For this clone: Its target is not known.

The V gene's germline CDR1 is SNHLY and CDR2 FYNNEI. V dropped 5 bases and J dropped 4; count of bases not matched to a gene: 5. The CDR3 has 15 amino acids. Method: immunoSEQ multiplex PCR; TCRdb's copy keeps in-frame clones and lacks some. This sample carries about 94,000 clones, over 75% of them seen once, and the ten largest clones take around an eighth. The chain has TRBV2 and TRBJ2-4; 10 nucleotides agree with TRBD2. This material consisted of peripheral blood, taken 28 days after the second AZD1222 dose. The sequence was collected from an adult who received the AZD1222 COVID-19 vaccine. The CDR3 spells CASSSAGGAKNIQYF. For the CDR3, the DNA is TGTGCCAGCAGTTCAGCGGGAGGGGCAAAAAACATTCAGTACTTC.